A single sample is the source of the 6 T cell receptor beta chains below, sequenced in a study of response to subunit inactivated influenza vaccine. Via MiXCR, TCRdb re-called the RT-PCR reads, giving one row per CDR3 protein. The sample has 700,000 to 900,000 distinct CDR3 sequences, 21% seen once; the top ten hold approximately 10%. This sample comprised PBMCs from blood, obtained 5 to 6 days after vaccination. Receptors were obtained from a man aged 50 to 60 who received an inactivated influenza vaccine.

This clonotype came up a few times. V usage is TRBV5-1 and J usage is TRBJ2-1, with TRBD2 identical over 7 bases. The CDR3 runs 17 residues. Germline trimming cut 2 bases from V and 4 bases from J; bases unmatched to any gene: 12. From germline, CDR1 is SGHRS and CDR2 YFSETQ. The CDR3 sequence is CASSLSSGREWYNEQFF. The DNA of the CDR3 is TGCGCCAGCAGCTTAAGTTCGGGGCGGGAGTGGTACAATGAGCAGTTCTTC.

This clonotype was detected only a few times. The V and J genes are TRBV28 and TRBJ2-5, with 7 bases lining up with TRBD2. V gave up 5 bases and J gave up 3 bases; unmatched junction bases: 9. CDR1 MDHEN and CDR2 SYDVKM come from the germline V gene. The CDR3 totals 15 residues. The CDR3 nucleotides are TGTGCCAGCAGTCTCTACCGGGACTACGAAGAGACCCAGTACTTC. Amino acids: CASSLYRDYEETQYF.

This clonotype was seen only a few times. The CDR3 nucleotides read TGCAGCGTTGTCCTGTCCGGGTACGAGCAGTACTTC. It translates to CSVVLSGYEQYF. The J gene is TRBJ2-7, the V gene TRBV29-1; no firm D call. CDR1 is SQVTM, CDR2 ANQGSEA, per germline. CDR3 length equals 12 residues. Trimming left V 4 bases short and J 4 bases short, with 11 bases between.

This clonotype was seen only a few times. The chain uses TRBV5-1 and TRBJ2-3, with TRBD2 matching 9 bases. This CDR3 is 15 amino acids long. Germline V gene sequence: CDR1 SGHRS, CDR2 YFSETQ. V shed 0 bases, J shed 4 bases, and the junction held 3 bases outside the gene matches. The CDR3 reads CASSLVGLAADTQYF. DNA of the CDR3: TGCGCCAGCAGCTTGGTGGGACTAGCCGCAGATACGCAGTATTTT.

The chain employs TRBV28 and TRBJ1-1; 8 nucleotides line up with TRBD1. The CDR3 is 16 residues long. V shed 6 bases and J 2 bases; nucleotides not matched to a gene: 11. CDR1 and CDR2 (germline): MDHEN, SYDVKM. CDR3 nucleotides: TGTGCCAGCAGGTACAGGGGGGCGCCCCCAAACACTGAAGCTTTCTTT. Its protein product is CASRYRGAPPNTEAFF.

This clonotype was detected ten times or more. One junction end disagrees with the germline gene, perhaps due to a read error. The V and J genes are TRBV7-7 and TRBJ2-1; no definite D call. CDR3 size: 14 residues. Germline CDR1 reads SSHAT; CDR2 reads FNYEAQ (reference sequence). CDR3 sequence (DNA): TGTGCTAGCAGCCCCCTCGGCTCCTACAATGAGCAGTTCTTC. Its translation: CASSPLGSYNEQFF.